These T cell receptor beta chains were read from a single sample in a study of Ad26.COV2.S vaccination and SARS-CoV-2 variants. Here immunoSEQ multiplex PCR was the method, and the copy in TCRdb shows in-frame clones only, minus some. Of around 310,000 clones detected, 90% appear once; the ten largest clones hold approximately 5.8%. The specimen was peripheral blood, collected in a trial of Ad26.COV2.S vaccine versus placebo. The receptors come from a person between 18 and 65 years old who received the Ad26.COV2.S COVID-19 vaccine or a placebo. The CDR3 runs from the conserved cysteine through the conserved F or W. Fields, in order: J gene, V gene, D gene, clone size, CDR3 length, CDR3 protein, CDR3 DNA. The D gene is left open where the match is weak. Expanded clones are given a class, and other clones once, few, many or no size at all.

j_gene: TRBJ1-2
v_gene: TRBV15
d_gene: TRBD1
abundance: .
len: 14
CDR3aa: CATSRGGTGYGYTF
CDR3nt: TGTGCCACCAGCAGAGGGGGGACAGGGTATGGCTACACCTTC

j_gene: TRBJ2-5
v_gene: TRBV12-3/TRBV12-4
d_gene: .
abundance: .
len: 13
CDR3aa: CASSLQLGETQYF
CDR3nt: TGTGCCAGCAGTTTACAGTTAGGGGAGACCCAGTACTTC

j_gene: TRBJ2-1
v_gene: TRBV9
d_gene: .
abundance: .
len: 15
CDR3aa: CASNRGGPENSEQFF
CDR3nt: TGTGCCAGCAATCGAGGGGGGCCGGAAAACTCTGAGCAGTTCTTC

j_gene: TRBJ1-1
v_gene: TRBV11-2
d_gene: .
abundance: .
len: 15
CDR3aa: CASSLYHSLNTEAFF
CDR3nt: TGTGCCAGCAGCTTATATCACAGCCTGAACACTGAAGCTTTCTTT

j_gene: TRBJ1-1
v_gene: TRBV4-3
d_gene: TRBD1
abundance: .
len: 16
CDR3aa: CASSQGGPDRPRKAFF
CDR3nt: TGCGCCAGCAGCCAAGGAGGTCCGGACAGGCCTCGGAAAGCTTTCTTT

j_gene: TRBJ1-6
v_gene: TRBV13
d_gene: TRBD1
abundance: .
len: 14
CDR3aa: CASSFGTVNSPLHF
CDR3nt: TGTGCCAGCAGCTTTGGGACAGTGAATTCACCCCTCCACTTT

j_gene: TRBJ2-6
v_gene: TRBV23-1
d_gene: TRBD2
abundance: .
len: 19
CDR3aa: CASSLPTSGRLIGANVLTF
CDR3nt: TGCGCCAGCAGTCTACCGACTAGCGGGAGATTAATTGGGGCCAACGTCCTGACTTTC

j_gene: TRBJ2-3
v_gene: TRBV21-1
d_gene: .
abundance: once
len: 17
CDR3aa: CASSSSHRFMGTDTQYF
CDR3nt: TGTGCCAGCAGCTCATCTCACAGGTTTATGGGCACAGATACGCAGTATTTT

j_gene: TRBJ2-3
v_gene: TRBV9
d_gene: .
abundance: .
len: 16
CDR3aa: CASSSTDLAPTDTQYF
CDR3nt: TGTGCCAGCAGCTCGACGGACTTGGCCCCCACAGATACGCAGTATTTT

j_gene: TRBJ2-1
v_gene: TRBV4-3
d_gene: .
abundance: .
len: 13
CDR3aa: CASSLEQGNEQFF
CDR3nt: TGCGCCAGCAGCCTGGAACAGGGAAATGAGCAGTTCTTC

j_gene: TRBJ1-2
v_gene: TRBV6-1
d_gene: .
abundance: .
len: 15
CDR3aa: CASSEGGVDLYGYTF
CDR3nt: TGTGCCAGCAGTGAAGGGGGGGTGGATTTGTATGGCTACACCTTC

j_gene: TRBJ1-1
v_gene: TRBV25-1
d_gene: .
abundance: once
len: 11
CDR3aa: CASSENTEAFF
CDR3nt: TGTGCCAGCAGTGAGAACACTGAAGCTTTCTTT

j_gene: TRBJ2-1
v_gene: TRBV9
d_gene: TRBD2
abundance: .
len: 15
CDR3aa: CASSVGSSGRDEQFF
CDR3nt: TGTGCCAGCAGCGTAGGGTCTAGCGGGAGGGACGAGCAGTTCTTC

j_gene: TRBJ2-2
v_gene: TRBV2
d_gene: TRBD2
abundance: .
len: 18
CDR3aa: CATTHPGLANLDTGELFF
CDR3nt: TGTGCCACCACCCATCCGGGACTAGCGAATTTAGACACCGGGGAGCTGTTTTTT

j_gene: TRBJ1-1
v_gene: TRBV18
d_gene: .
abundance: .
len: 13
CDR3aa: CASSPAQNTEAFF
CDR3nt: TGTGCCAGCTCCCCGGCACAGAACACTGAAGCTTTCTTT

j_gene: TRBJ2-3
v_gene: TRBV6-2/TRBV6-3
d_gene: TRBD2
abundance: .
len: 17
CDR3aa: CASSYKTSGSLLDTQYF
CDR3nt: TGTGCCAGCAGTTATAAAACTAGCGGGAGCCTATTAGATACGCAGTATTTT

j_gene: TRBJ2-3
v_gene: TRBV7-9
d_gene: .
abundance: .
len: 18
CDR3aa: CASSHIGTVGVYTDTQYF
CDR3nt: TGTGCCAGCAGCCATATAGGAACAGTAGGGGTCTACACAGATACGCAGTATTTT

j_gene: TRBJ1-4
v_gene: TRBV18
d_gene: .
abundance: .
len: 18
CDR3aa: CASSPGGAGRSTNEKLFF
CDR3nt: TGTGCCAGCTCACCCGGTGGTGCAGGTCGTTCAACTAATGAAAAACTGTTTTTT

j_gene: TRBJ2-5
v_gene: TRBV6-2/TRBV6-3
d_gene: .
abundance: .
len: 17
CDR3aa: CASSPAGRVARRETQYF
CDR3nt: TGTGCCAGCAGTCCGGCAGGGCGTGTGGCCCGGCGGGAGACCCAGTACTTC

j_gene: TRBJ2-2
v_gene: TRBV15
d_gene: .
abundance: few
len: 16
CDR3aa: CATSRGGPRGTGELFF
CDR3nt: TGTGCCACCAGCAGGGGCGGGCCTCGGGGGACCGGGGAGCTGTTTTTT

j_gene: TRBJ2-1
v_gene: TRBV3-1/TRBV3-2
d_gene: TRBD2
abundance: once
len: 20
CDR3aa: CASSVRSGTSGSGGVNEQFF
CDR3nt: TGTGCCAGCAGCGTGCGGTCCGGGACTAGCGGGAGTGGAGGGGTGAATGAGCAGTTCTTC

j_gene: TRBJ2-1
v_gene: TRBV4-1
d_gene: TRBD2
abundance: .
len: 16
CDR3aa: CASSQEGSGSSNEQFF
CDR3nt: TGCGCCAGCAGCCAAGAGGGTAGCGGGAGCAGCAATGAGCAGTTCTTC

j_gene: TRBJ1-2
v_gene: TRBV19
d_gene: .
abundance: .
len: 17
CDR3aa: CASSIDLLDRALWGYTF
CDR3nt: TGTGCCAGTAGTATAGATCTCTTGGACAGAGCCCTCTGGGGCTACACCTTC

j_gene: TRBJ1-5
v_gene: TRBV28
d_gene: .
abundance: .
len: 14
CDR3aa: CASSVPPGNQPQHF
CDR3nt: TGTGCCAGCAGTGTCCCCCCAGGGAACCAGCCCCAGCATTTT

j_gene: TRBJ1-2
v_gene: TRBV27
d_gene: .
abundance: once
len: 12
CDR3aa: CASSGGGRGYTF
CDR3nt: TGTGCCAGCAGTGGGGGGGGAAGGGGCTACACCTTC

j_gene: TRBJ1-2
v_gene: TRBV12-3/TRBV12-4
d_gene: .
abundance: .
len: 13
CDR3aa: CASSLWEWNGYTF
CDR3nt: TGTGCCAGCAGTTTATGGGAGTGGAATGGCTACACCTTC

j_gene: TRBJ2-3
v_gene: TRBV7-3
d_gene: .
abundance: .
len: 12
CDR3aa: CASSRHADTQYF
CDR3nt: TGTGCCAGCAGCCGACATGCAGATACGCAGTATTTT

j_gene: TRBJ2-2
v_gene: TRBV12-5
d_gene: .
abundance: once
len: 15
CDR3aa: CASGLGVLNTGELFF
CDR3nt: TGTGCTAGTGGCCTAGGGGTTCTGAACACCGGGGAGCTGTTTTTT

j_gene: TRBJ2-3
v_gene: TRBV6-5
d_gene: .
abundance: .
len: 13
CDR3aa: CAVPRSSTDTQYF
CDR3nt: TGTGCCGTCCCCAGGAGTAGCACAGATACGCAGTATTTT

j_gene: TRBJ1-2
v_gene: TRBV6-4
d_gene: .
abundance: once
len: 17
CDR3aa: CASSDVKGMKIPYGYTF
CDR3nt: TGTGCCAGCAGTGACGTTAAGGGAATGAAGATTCCCTATGGCTACACCTTC

j_gene: TRBJ2-1
v_gene: TRBV2
d_gene: .
abundance: .
len: 14
CDR3aa: CASRRQESYNEQFF
CDR3nt: TGTGCCAGCAGGCGACAGGAATCCTACAATGAGCAGTTCTTC

j_gene: TRBJ1-5
v_gene: TRBV7-8
d_gene: .
abundance: .
len: 18
CDR3aa: CASSSRTLGPLKNQPQHF
CDR3nt: TGTGCCAGCAGCTCACGGACCCTTGGGCCACTTAAGAATCAGCCCCAGCATTTT

j_gene: TRBJ1-2
v_gene: TRBV18
d_gene: TRBD1
abundance: .
len: 13
CDR3aa: CASSPDRGRGYTF
CDR3nt: TGTGCCAGCTCACCAGACAGGGGGCGCGGCTACACCTTC

j_gene: TRBJ1-2
v_gene: TRBV12-3/TRBV12-4
d_gene: .
abundance: .
len: 12
CDR3aa: CASSFPADGYTF
CDR3nt: TGTGCCAGCAGTTTCCCCGCTGATGGCTACACCTTC

j_gene: TRBJ2-1
v_gene: TRBV14
d_gene: TRBD2
abundance: .
len: 15
CDR3aa: CASSQTLAGWDEQFF
CDR3nt: TGTGCCAGCAGCCAAACTCTAGCGGGGTGGGATGAGCAGTTCTTC

j_gene: TRBJ1-5
v_gene: TRBV7-3
d_gene: TRBD1
abundance: .
len: 14
CDR3aa: CASSLTGTNQPQHF
CDR3nt: TGTGCCAGCAGCTTGACAGGGACAAATCAGCCCCAGCATTTT

j_gene: TRBJ2-3
v_gene: TRBV7-9
d_gene: TRBD1
abundance: .
len: 14
CDR3aa: CASTRTGSTDTQYF
CDR3nt: TGTGCCAGCACCCGGACAGGGAGCACAGATACGCAGTATTTT